What follows are 13 T cell receptor beta chains derived from one specimen sequenced in a study of identical twins. TCRdb independently ran MiXCR on the 5' RACE reads; one entry per CDR3 protein. The table shows 1.5 million to 2 million distinct CDR3 sequences, with about 30% occurring only once. Sequenced material: cord blood. The receptor set was obtained from a newborn girl in good health.

Comment on this clonotype: One end of the junction does not line up with germline, which may come from a read error. The V call is TRBV25-1, the J call TRBJ2-7; D perhaps matches TRBD1 (5 bases). There are 11 residues in the CDR3. Germline-derived CDR1 and CDR2 are MGHDK and SYGVNS. The CDR3 here is CVSSQQGEQYF. In DNA form, the CDR3 reads TGTGTCAGCAGTCAGCAGGGCGAGCAGTACTTC.

This clonotype has a count of ten or more. A read error may account for a junction end that differs from germline. The genes are TRBV28 and TRBJ1-1; D not certain. This CDR3 has 13 amino acids. Germline V gene data show CDR1 as MDHEN and CDR2 as SYDVKM. In nucleotides, the CDR3 is TGCGCCAGCAGCTTCCCAGGGAACACTGAAGCTTTCTTT. Residues: CASSFPGNTEAFF. The full variable domain, its missing parts supplied by reference TRBV28 and TRBJ1-1, is DVKVTQSSRYLVKRTGEKVFLECVQDMDHENMFWYRQDPGLGLRLIYFSYDVKMKEKGDIPEGYSVSREKKERFSLILESASTNQTSMYLCASSFPGNTEAFFGQGTRLTVV.

A few counts support this clonotype. The rearrangement uses TRBV25-1 and TRBJ1-6; no clear D. V was cut by 1 base and J by 6 bases, with 16 bases left in between. The CDR3 has 17 residues. CDR1 and CDR2 (germline): MGHDK, SYGVNS. The CDR3 sequence is CASSELLVAGLNSPLHF. The CDR3 DNA sequence: TGTGCCAGCAGTGAATTACTCGTAGCAGGACTTAATTCACCCCTCCACTTT.

V usage is TRBV4-1 and J usage is TRBJ2-2, with 10 positions matching TRBD2. After removal of 3 bases from V and 4 bases from J, the junction contained 11 bases not matched to a gene. Germline CDR1 and CDR2: MGHRA and YSYEKL. This CDR3 has 18 residues. Here the CDR3 reads CASSHSSGTSAGTGELFF. CDR3 coding DNA: TGCGCCAGCAGCCATTCTTCTGGGACTAGCGCGGGCACCGGGGAGCTGTTTTTT.

The chain couples TRBV7-9 to TRBJ2-1; TRBD1 agrees at 8 bases. The germline CDR1 and CDR2 sequences are SEHNR and FQNEAQ (reference sequence). This CDR3 comprises 15 residues. After removal of 2 bases from V and 6 bases from J, the junction contained 6 bases not matched to a gene. The CDR3 DNA reads as TGTGCCAGCAGCTTACAAGGACAGGGCACCAATGAGCAGTTCTTC. This encodes CASSLQGQGTNEQFF.

J is TRBJ2-7 and V is TRBV10-3, with 10 bases lining up with TRBD2. Germline lookup yields CDR1 ENHRY and CDR2 SYGVKD. V shed 2 bases and J 7 bases; nucleotides not matched to a gene: 14. This CDR3 comprises 17 residues. DNA for the CDR3: TGTGCCATCAGTGAGGGGGGCATAGCGGGAGGCTACAATGAGCAGTACTTC. This translates into CAISEGGIAGGYNEQYF.

The rearrangement joins TRBV6-1 to TRBJ1-5; D uncertain. This CDR3 comprises 14 residues. Per the germline V gene, CDR1 is MNHNS and CDR2 is SASEGT. V lost 4 bases to trimming and J lost 6 bases, with 13 bases between them. CDR3 sequence reads: CASSGSGVSQPQHF. For the CDR3, the DNA is TGTGCCAGCAGTGGTTCCGGGGTTTCTCAGCCCCAGCATTTT.

The chain has TRBV20-1 and TRBJ1-2; TRBD1 might be the D (5 bases). Trimming cost V 4 bases and J 1 base, with 7 bases left between them. This CDR3 is 12 amino acids long. CDR1 is DFQATT and CDR2 is SNEGSKA in the germline V gene (reference sequence). The CDR3 bases are TGCAGTGCTATCAGGGATAACTATGGCTACACCTTC. Amino acids: CSAIRDNYGYTF.

The CDR3 here is CASSRSGSISEQFF. The CDR3 DNA sequence: TGTGCCAGCAGCCGAAGCGGGAGCATCAGTGAGCAGTTCTTC. The rearrangement joins TRBV28 to TRBJ2-1; 8 nucleotides align to TRBD2. This CDR3 has 14 amino acids. Germline lookup yields CDR1 MDHEN and CDR2 SYDVKM. Germline trimming cut 6 bases from V and 9 bases from J; bases unmatched to any gene: 10.

This clonotype was detected only a few times. The rearrangement links TRBV28 to TRBJ1-2; D may be TRBD1 (5 bases). The V end was cut by 7 bases, the J end by 4 bases, with 13 bases between. Germline assignment: CDR1 MDHEN and CDR2 SYDVKM. The CDR3 contains 13 residues. CDR3 DNA sequence: TGTGCCAGCACCCTACAGGCCCCCTATGGCTACACCTTC. Amino acids: CASTLQAPYGYTF.

This clonotype has just a few counts. The J gene is TRBJ1-1, the V gene TRBV4-1; D not certain. The CDR3 loop spans 13 amino acids. The germline gives CDR1 MGHRA, CDR2 YSYEKL. Trimming removed 7 bases at V and 2 bases at J, with 11 bases between. CDR3 protein: CASTSLINTEAFF. CDR3 nucleotide sequence: TGCGCCAGCACCTCCCTTATCAACACTGAAGCTTTCTTT.

A few counts support this clonotype. V and J are TRBV6-1 and TRBJ2-3, with 8 bases aligning to TRBD2. V lost 5 bases and J lost 0; bases outside the gene matches: 7. Germline CDR1 and CDR2: MNHNS and SASEGT. The CDR3 consists of 16 residues. CDR3 loop: CASSQSGGASTDTQYF. CDR3 bases: TGTGCCAGCAGTCAGAGCGGGGGAGCTAGCACAGATACGCAGTATTTT.

This chain links TRBV24-1 with TRBJ2-5, with D uncertain. The CDR3 is 15 amino acids. Per germline, CDR1 KGHDR and CDR2 SFDVKD. V was clipped by 0 bases and J by 11 bases, with 18 bases between them. CDR3 DNA: TGTGCCACCAGTGATTTGGGGCAGCCTAACAATGAGCAGTACTTC. Its translation: CATSDLGQPNNEQYF.